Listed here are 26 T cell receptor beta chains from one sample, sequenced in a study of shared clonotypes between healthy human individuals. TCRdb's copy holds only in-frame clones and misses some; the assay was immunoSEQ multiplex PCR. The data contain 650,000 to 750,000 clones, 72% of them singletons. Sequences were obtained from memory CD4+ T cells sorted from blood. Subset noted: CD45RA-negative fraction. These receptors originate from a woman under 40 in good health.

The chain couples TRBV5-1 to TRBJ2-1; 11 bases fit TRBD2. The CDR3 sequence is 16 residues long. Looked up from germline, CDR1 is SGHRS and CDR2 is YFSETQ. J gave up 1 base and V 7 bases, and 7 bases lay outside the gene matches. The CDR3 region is CASFPTSGVSYNEQFF. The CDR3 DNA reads TGCGCCAGCTTCCCGACTAGCGGGGTTTCCTACAATGAGCAGTTCTTC.

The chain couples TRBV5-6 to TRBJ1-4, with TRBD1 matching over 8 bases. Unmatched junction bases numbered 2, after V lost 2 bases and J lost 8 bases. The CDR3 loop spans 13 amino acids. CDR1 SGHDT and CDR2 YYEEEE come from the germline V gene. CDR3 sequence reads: CASSFAGGEKLFF. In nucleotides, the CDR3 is TGTGCCAGCAGCTTTGCAGGGGGCGAAAAACTGTTTTTT. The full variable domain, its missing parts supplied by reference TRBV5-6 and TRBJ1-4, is DAGVTQSPTHLIKTRGQQVTLRCSPKSGHDTVSWYQQALGQGPQFIFQYYEEEERQRGNFPDRFSGHQFPNYSSELNVNALLLGDSALYLCASSFAGGEKLFFGSGTQLSVL.

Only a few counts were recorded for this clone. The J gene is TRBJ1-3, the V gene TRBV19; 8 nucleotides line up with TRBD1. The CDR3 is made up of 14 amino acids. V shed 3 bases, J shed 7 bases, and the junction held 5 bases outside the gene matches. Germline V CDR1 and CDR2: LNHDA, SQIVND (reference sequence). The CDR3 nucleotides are TGTGCCAGTAGTATCCAGGGGGCGGTGAACACCATATATTTT. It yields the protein CASSIQGAVNTIYF.

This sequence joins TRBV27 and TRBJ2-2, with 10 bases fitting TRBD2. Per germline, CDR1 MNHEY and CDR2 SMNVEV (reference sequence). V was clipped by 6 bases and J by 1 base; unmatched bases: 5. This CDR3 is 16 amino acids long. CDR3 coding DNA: TGTGCCAGCAGCTCCTTAGCGGGAGGGAACACCGGGGAGCTGTTTTTT. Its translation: CASSSLAGGNTGELFF.

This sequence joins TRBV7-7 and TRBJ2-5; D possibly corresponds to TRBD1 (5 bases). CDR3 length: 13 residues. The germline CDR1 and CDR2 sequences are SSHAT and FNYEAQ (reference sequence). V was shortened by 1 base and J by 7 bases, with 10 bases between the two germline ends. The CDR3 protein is CASSLEQAGTQYF. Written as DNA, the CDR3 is TGTGCCAGCAGCTTAGAACAGGCCGGGACCCAGTACTTC.

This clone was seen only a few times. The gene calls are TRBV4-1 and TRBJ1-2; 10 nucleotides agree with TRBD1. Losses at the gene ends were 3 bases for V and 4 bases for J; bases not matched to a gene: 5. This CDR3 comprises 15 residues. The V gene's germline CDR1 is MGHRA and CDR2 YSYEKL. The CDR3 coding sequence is TGCGCCAGCAGCCACCCGGACAGGGGGGCCTATGGCTACACCTTC. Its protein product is CASSHPDRGAYGYTF.

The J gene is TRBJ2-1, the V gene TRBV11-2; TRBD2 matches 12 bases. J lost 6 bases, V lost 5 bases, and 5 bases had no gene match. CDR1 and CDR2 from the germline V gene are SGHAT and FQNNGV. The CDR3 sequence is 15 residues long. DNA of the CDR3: TGTGCCAGCAGCATAACTAGCGGGAGGCCCAATGAGCAGTTCTTC. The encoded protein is CASSITSGRPNEQFF.

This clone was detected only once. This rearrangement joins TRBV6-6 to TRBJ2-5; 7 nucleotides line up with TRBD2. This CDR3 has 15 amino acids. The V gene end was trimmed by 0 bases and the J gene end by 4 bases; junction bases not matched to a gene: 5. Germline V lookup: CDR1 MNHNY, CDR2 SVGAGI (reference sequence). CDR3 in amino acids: CASSYSSGDVETQYF. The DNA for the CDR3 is TGTGCCAGCAGTTACTCGAGCGGGGATGTAGAGACCCAGTACTTC.

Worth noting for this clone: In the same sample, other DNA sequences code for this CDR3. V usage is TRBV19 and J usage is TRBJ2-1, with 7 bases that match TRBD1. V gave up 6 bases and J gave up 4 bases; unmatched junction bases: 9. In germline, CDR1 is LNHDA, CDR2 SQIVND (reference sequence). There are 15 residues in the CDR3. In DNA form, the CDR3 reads TGTGCCAGTAGCCCGAGGACAGGAATATACAATGAGCAGTTCTTC. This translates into CASSPRTGIYNEQFF.

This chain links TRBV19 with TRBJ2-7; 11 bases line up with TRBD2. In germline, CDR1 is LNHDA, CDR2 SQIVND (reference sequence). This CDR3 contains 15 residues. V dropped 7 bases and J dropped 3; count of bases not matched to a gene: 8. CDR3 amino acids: CASMPGLAGGYEQYF. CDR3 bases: TGTGCCAGTATGCCTGGGCTAGCGGGGGGCTACGAGCAGTACTTC.

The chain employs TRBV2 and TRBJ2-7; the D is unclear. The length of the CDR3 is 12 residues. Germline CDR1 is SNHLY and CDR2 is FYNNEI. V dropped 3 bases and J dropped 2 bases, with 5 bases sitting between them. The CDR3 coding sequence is TGTGCCAGCAGTGAGAGGACCTACGAGCAGTACTTC. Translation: CASSERTYEQYF.

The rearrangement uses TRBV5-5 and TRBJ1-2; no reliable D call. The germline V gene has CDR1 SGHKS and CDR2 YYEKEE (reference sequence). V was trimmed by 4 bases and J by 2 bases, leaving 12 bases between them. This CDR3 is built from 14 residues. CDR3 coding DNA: TGTGCCAGCAGCCCACAGACCCAAAACTATGGCTACACCTTC. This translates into CASSPQTQNYGYTF.

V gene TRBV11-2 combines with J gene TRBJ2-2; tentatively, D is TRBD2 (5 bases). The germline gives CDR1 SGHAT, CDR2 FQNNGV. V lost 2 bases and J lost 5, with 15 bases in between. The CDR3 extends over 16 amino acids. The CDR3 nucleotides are TGTGCCAGCAGCTTACATTGGGGAGTGGAAACCGGGGAGCTGTTTTTT. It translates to CASSLHWGVETGELFF.

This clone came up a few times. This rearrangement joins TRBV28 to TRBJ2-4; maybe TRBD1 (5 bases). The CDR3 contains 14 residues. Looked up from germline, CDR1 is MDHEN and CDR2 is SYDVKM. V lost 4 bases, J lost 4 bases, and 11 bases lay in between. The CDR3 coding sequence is TGTGCCAGCAGTTCTTTCCCAGGGAAAAACATTCAGTACTTC. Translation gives CASSSFPGKNIQYF. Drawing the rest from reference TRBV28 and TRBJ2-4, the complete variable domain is DVKVTQSSRYLVKRTGEKVFLECVQDMDHENMFWYRQDPGLGLRLIYFSYDVKMKEKGDIPEGYSVSREKKERFSLILESASTNQTSMYLCASSSFPGKNIQYFGAGTRLSVL.

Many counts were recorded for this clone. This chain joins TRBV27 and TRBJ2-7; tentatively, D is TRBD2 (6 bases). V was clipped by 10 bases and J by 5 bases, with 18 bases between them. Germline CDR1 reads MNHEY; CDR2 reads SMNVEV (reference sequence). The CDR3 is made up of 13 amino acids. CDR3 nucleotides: TGTGCCACCCGGACGGGTAGGAGGGACGAGCAGTACTTC. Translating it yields CATRTGRRDEQYF.

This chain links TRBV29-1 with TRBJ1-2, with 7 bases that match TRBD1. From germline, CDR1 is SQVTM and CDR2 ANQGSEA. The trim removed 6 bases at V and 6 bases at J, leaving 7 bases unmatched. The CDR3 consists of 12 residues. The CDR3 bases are TGCAGCGTCGCCGGGACAGTGAATGGCTACACCTTC. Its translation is CSVAGTVNGYTF.

CDR3 loop: CASSLGDRDTQYF. In nucleotides, the CDR3 is TGTGCCAGCAGCTTAGGGGACAGAGATACGCAGTATTTT. V gene TRBV7-9 combines with J gene TRBJ2-3; TRBD1 aligns across 7 bases. This CDR3 region has 13 residues. Germline V lookup: CDR1 SEHNR, CDR2 FQNEAQ (reference sequence). Germline trimming cut 1 base from V and 5 bases from J; bases unmatched to any gene: 0.

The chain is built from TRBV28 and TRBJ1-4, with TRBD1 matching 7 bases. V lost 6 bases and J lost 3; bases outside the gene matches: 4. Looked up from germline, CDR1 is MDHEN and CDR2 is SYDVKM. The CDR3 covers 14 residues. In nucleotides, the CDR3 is TGTGCCAGCAGCAACGGACAGGCTAATGAAAAACTGTTTTTT. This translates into CASSNGQANEKLFF.

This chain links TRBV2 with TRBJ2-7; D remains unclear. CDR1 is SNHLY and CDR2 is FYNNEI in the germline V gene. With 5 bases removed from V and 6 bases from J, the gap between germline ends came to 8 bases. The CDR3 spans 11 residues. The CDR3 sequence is CASSISSEQYF. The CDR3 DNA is TGTGCCAGCAGTATATCATCCGAGCAGTACTTC.

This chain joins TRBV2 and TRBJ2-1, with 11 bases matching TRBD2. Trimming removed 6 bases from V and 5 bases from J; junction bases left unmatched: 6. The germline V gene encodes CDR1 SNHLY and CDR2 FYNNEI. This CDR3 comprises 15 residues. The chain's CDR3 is CASRLTSGSNNEQFF. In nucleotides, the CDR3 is TGTGCCAGCAGACTCACTAGCGGGAGTAACAATGAGCAGTTCTTC.

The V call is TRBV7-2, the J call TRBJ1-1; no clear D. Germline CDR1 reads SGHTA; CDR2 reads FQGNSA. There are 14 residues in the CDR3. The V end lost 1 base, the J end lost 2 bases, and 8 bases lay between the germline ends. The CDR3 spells CASSLVAVNTEAFF. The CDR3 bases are TGTGCCAGCAGCTTAGTAGCCGTTAACACTGAAGCTTTCTTT. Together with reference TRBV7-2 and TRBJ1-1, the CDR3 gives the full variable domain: GAGVSQSPSNKVTEKGKDVELRCDPISGHTALYWYRQSLGQGLEFLIYFQGNSAPDKSGLPSDRFSAERTGGSVSTLTIQRTQQEDSAVYLCASSLVAVNTEAFFGQGTRLTVV.

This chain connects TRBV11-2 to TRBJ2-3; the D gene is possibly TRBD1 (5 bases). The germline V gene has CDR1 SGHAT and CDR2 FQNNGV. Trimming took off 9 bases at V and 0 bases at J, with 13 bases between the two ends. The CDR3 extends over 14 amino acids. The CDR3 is CASTVGLSTDTQYF. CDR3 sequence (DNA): TGTGCCAGTACCGTGGGGCTTAGCACAGATACGCAGTATTTT.

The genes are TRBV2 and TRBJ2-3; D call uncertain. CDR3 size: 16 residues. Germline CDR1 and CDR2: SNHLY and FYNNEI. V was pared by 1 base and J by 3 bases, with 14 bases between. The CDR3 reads CASSEGRVMETDTQYF. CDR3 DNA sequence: TGTGCCAGCAGTGAAGGCAGAGTTATGGAGACAGATACGCAGTATTTT.

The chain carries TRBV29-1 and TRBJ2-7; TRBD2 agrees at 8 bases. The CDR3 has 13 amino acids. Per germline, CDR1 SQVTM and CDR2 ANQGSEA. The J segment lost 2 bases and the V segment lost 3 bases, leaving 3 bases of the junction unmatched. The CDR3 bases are TGCAGCGTTGATTCGGGAGGGACCTACGAGCAGTACTTC. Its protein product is CSVDSGGTYEQYF.

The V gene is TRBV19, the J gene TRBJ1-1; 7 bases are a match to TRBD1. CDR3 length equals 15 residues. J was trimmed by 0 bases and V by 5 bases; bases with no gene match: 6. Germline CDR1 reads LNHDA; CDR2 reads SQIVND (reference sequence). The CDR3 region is CASSPPTGLNTEAFF. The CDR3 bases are TGTGCCAGTAGTCCGCCGACAGGGTTGAACACTGAAGCTTTCTTT.

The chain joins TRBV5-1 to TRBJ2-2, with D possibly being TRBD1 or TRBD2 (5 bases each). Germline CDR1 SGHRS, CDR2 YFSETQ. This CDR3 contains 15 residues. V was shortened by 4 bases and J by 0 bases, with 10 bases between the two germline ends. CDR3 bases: TGCGCCAGCAGCCACGGGACGGCGAACACCGGGGAGCTGTTTTTT. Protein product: CASSHGTANTGELFF.